This T cell receptor beta chain emerged from a study of cytotoxic CD8 clonotypes in ibrutinib-treated CLL (TCRdb year 2021). A note on the overall study: The cohort included around 16 treatment-naive and ten to twelve relapsed/refractory patients; roughly 17 were IGHV unmutated. Cryopreserved peripheral blood mononuclear cells were collected at three points: before therapy, at response, and at either sustained remission or disease progression. Of the 90 or so participants in the trial, about 26 had longitudinal samples available. Every remission and progressive disease sample was obtained while ibrutinib was still being received by the patients. Response samples were obtained after a median of approximately 12 months of treatment, with a range of roughly 6 to 36 months. On average, each sample had 255,043 productive templates and around 100,000 productive rearrangements. Partial responses were observed in approximately 24 patients and complete responses in 2; after a median follow-up of 68 months, remission was maintained in some 14 patients and progression was observed in approximately 12.

As concerns this clone: What antigen it recognizes has not been identified. The record has no base qualities; no much larger clone is one base away.

On a MiSeq, deep resolution sequencing aimed for a depth between 1 in 1 million and 1 in 200,000 T cells, with each clonotype covered approximately 10x on average. The immunoSEQ hsTCRB Kit was used to generate the TCR beta libraries. In the paper's pipeline: The data were analyzed with ImmunoSEQ Analyzer and ImmunoSEQ Data Assistant, and V, D and J gene assignments followed IMGT definitions. Clonality was computed as one minus normalized Shannon entropy of productive rearrangement frequencies, ranging from 0 to 1. Only overrepresented clonotypes making up at least 0.05% of the repertoire of each patient were included in the public clonotype analysis. Around 14 repertoires from age-matched healthy donors, obtained from immuneACCESS, served as clonality controls. TCRdb limited this immuneACCESS table to in-frame rearrangements with V and J called. A share of clones is missing; checked studies link under half to unresolved V genes, and the rest is unexplained. The V and J calls and clone size were taken over from that table, and D and trimming were inferred from the DNA. The sample yields roughly 220,000 clones; just over 70% were counted once. Jointly, the top ten make up about 6.2% of the sample.

Summary of the overall study and its limitations: Public clonotypes were rare and either shrank or stayed stable during treatment, and the rise in clonality at ibrutinib response reflected expansion of private clonotypes. Sampling times were not matched between patients in sustained remission and patients whose disease was progressing, and lymph node repertoires were not examined. At ibrutinib response clonality went up, during sustained remission it held steady, and at progression it dropped back toward baseline. Baseline clonality exceeded that of age-matched healthy donors and correlated strongly with circulating CD8+ T-cell counts.

What the time point label conveys for this sample: about 11 months on ibrutinib. Roughly 2.2 micrograms of genomic DNA were extracted from cryopreserved PBMCs for TCR beta library preparation. Longitudinal blood samples from CLL patients on ibrutinib monotherapy were analyzed using high-throughput TCR beta sequencing. The patients took part in an open-label, single-center phase 2 trial of ibrutinib monotherapy. V sheds 1 base and J sheds 1 base, leaving 8 bases between their ends. Per the germline V gene (reference sequence), GTSNPN is the CDR1 and SVGIG is the CDR2. From the cysteine up to the phenylalanine, the CDR3 has a length of 14 residues. This entry keeps only the CDR3 DNA: 42 bases, framed from base 1.

The V gene is TRBV30 and the J gene is TRBJ2-4, with the D gene not clear enough to name. This material consisted of PBMCs, taken after 12 months of ibrutinib treatment. This receptor was obtained from a human donor with chronic lymphocytic leukemia. The CDR3 amino acid sequence is: CAWSEGGAKNIQYF. At the DNA level, the sequence is TGTGCCTGGAGTGAAGGTGGTGCCAAAAACATTCAGTACTTC. The CDR3 plus the reference TRBV30 and TRBJ2-4 genes for the other parts give the full variable domain: SQTIHQWPATLVQPVGSPLSLECTVEGTSNPNLYWYRQAAGRGLQLLFYSVGIGQISSEVPQNLSASRPQDRQFILSSKKLLLSDSGFYLCAWSEGGAKNIQYFGAGTRLSVL.